One sample yielded the 21 T cell receptor beta chains listed below, sequenced in a study of blood T cell repertoires in COVID-19. Produced via immunoSEQ multiplex PCR; TCRdb's table is partial and in-frame only. The table has around 100,000 clones, 75% to 90% seen once. The sample was peripheral blood. These receptors were taken from a woman aged 50 to 65 with COVID-19, enrolled during active disease.

The CDR3 DNA sequence: TGTGCCAGCAGCTTATCGGTCAGGGGCGGCTACACCTTC. Translated: CASSLSVRGGYTF. This chain links TRBV7-9 with TRBJ1-2; maybe TRBD1 (6 bases). The length of the CDR3 is 13 residues. CDR1 is SEHNR, CDR2 FQNEAQ, per germline (reference sequence). The V and J ends lost 2 bases and 8 bases respectively, with 12 bases between them.

V and J are TRBV6-4 and TRBJ2-3; D is possibly TRBD2 (7 bases). Trimming took 5 bases from V and 1 from J, leaving 13 bases between them. The germline gives CDR1 MRHNA, CDR2 SNTAGT. CDR3 length: 15 amino acids. CDR3 protein: CASSREGGRTDTQYF. Here the CDR3 DNA reads TGTGCCAGCAGTCGCGAGGGGGGGCGCACAGATACGCAGTATTTT.

The V call is TRBV10-3, the J call TRBJ1-3; no reliable D call. The CDR3 has 15 residues. Trimming removed 5 bases at V and 0 bases at J, with 11 bases between. The germline CDR1 and CDR2 sequences are ENHRY and SYGVKD. The CDR3, as DNA: TGTGCCATCAGTACCTCTGAGAGCTCTGGAAACACCATATATTTT. Residues: CAISTSESSGNTIYF.

On this clone: An end of the junction differs from the germline gene, which may be a read error. The J gene is TRBJ2-2, the V gene TRBV18, with unresolved D. Germline V CDR1 and CDR2: KGHSH, LQKENI. This CDR3 has 14 residues. CDR3 bases: TGTGCCAGCTCGCCGTCTAGGAACGCCGGGGAGCTGTTTTTT. Translation gives CASSPSRNAGELFF.

The chain links TRBV7-8 to TRBJ2-2, with 9 bases aligning to TRBD2. CDR1 and CDR2 (germline): SGHVS, FQNEAQ. V shed 5 bases, J shed 2 bases, and the junction held 3 bases outside the gene matches. The CDR3 is made up of 15 amino acids. The CDR3 DNA is TGTGCCAGCAGCCCTAGCGGGGTTAACACCGGGGAGCTGTTTTTT. This translates into CASSPSGVNTGELFF.

The chain combines TRBV2 with TRBJ2-3; maybe TRBD2 (5 bases). V gave up 3 bases and J gave up 6 bases, with 7 bases separating them. The germline V gene encodes CDR1 SNHLY and CDR2 FYNNEI. The CDR3 loop spans 12 amino acids. The CDR3, as DNA: TGTGCCAGCAGTGAGTCGGGGGATACGCAGTATTTT. Translating gives CASSESGDTQYF.

The V and J genes are TRBV7-3 and TRBJ2-1, with D perhaps matching TRBD1 (5 bases). The V and J ends lost 3 bases and 9 bases respectively, with 15 bases between them. The CDR3 is 14 amino acids. CDR1 is SGHTA and CDR2 is FQGTGA in the germline V gene. DNA of the CDR3: TGTGCCAGCAGCTTTTCAGGGAAGATGGGTGAGCAGTTCTTC. As protein: CASSFSGKMGEQFF.

The gene calls are TRBV19 and TRBJ1-3, with 7 bases matching TRBD1. CDR3 length: 16 residues. V shed 5 bases, J shed 1 base, and the junction held 8 bases outside the gene matches. Germline CDR1 LNHDA, CDR2 SQIVND (reference sequence). As DNA, the CDR3 is TGTGCCAGTAGTTTACAGGGGTCGAGTTCTGGAAACACCATATATTTT. This encodes CASSLQGSSSGNTIYF.

This clone was observed a handful of times. This chain uses TRBV7-7 with TRBJ2-2, with 10 bases matching TRBD1. Per the germline V gene, CDR1 is SSHAT and CDR2 is FNYEAQ (reference sequence). Trimming cost V 5 bases and J 4 bases; bases outside gene matches: 4. This CDR3 comprises 15 residues. CDR3 sequence (DNA): TGTGCCAGCAGCCCGCGGACAGGGGGCACCGGGGAGCTGTTTTTT. It specifies CASSPRTGGTGELFF.

The chain has TRBV7-9 and TRBJ2-5, with a possible D match to TRBD2 (6 bases). The V gene lost 5 bases and the J gene lost 5 bases, with 15 bases spanning the gap. Per germline, CDR1 SEHNR and CDR2 FQNEAQ (reference sequence). This CDR3 is built from 14 residues. The CDR3 protein is CASSPGTWRETQYF. DNA of the CDR3: TGTGCCAGCAGCCCCGGGACTTGGAGGGAGACCCAGTACTTC. The whole variable domain, filled in from reference TRBV7-9 and TRBJ2-5, reads DTGVSQNPRHKITKRGQNVTFRCDPISEHNRLYWYRQTLGQGPEFLTYFQNEAQLEKSRLLSDRFSAERPKGSFSTLEIQRTEQGDSAMYLCASSPGTWRETQYFGPGTRLLVL.

The J gene is TRBJ1-1, the V gene TRBV28; 8 bases map to TRBD1. V lost 7 bases, J lost 7 bases, and 8 bases stayed unmatched. From germline, CDR1 is MDHEN and CDR2 SYDVKM. The CDR3 totals 13 residues. CDR3 DNA: TGTGCCAGCACCAGGACAGGGCACGATGAAGCTTTCTTT. Protein: CASTRTGHDEAFF. The variable domain in full, completed from reference TRBV28 and TRBJ1-1, reads DVKVTQSSRYLVKRTGEKVFLECVQDMDHENMFWYRQDPGLGLRLIYFSYDVKMKEKGDIPEGYSVSREKKERFSLILESASTNQTSMYLCASTRTGHDEAFFGQGTRLTVV.

This clone was observed a few times. This chain connects TRBV27 to TRBJ2-2, with D possibly matching TRBD2 (5 bases). Germline V gene sequence: CDR1 MNHEY, CDR2 SMNVEV (reference sequence). V was cut by 6 bases and J by 1 base, with 9 bases left in between. The CDR3 has 14 residues. Here the CDR3 DNA reads TGTGCCAGCAGGAGGGATGAGAACACCGGGGAGCTGTTTTTT. As protein: CASRRDENTGELFF.

The rearrangement links TRBV5-1 to TRBJ2-1, with 12 bases fitting TRBD2. CDR1 and CDR2 (germline): SGHRS, YFSETQ. CDR3 length: 19 residues. Trimming cost V 2 bases and J 3 bases; bases outside gene matches: 12. CDR3 coding DNA: TGCGCCAGCAGCTTTCAACTAGCGGGGGGCCCAACCTTCTACAATGAGCAGTTCTTC. Translation: CASSFQLAGGPTFYNEQFF.

The V call is TRBV20-1, the J call TRBJ2-1, with 9 bases aligning to TRBD2. The V and J ends lost 3 bases and 4 bases, in that order; junction bases with no gene match: 7. Germline V gene lookup returns CDR1 DFQATT and CDR2 SNEGSKA (reference sequence). The CDR3 runs 15 residues. The CDR3 loop reads CSASEASGDYNEQFF. The CDR3 DNA reads as TGCAGTGCTAGTGAGGCTAGCGGGGATTACAATGAGCAGTTCTTC.

V is TRBV28 and J is TRBJ2-7, with 8 bases aligning to TRBD1. The V segment lost 5 bases and the J segment 4 bases; nucleotides outside the gene matches: 13. CDR3 length: 16 residues. Germline V gene data show CDR1 as MDHEN and CDR2 as SYDVKM. The CDR3 region has the DNA TGTGCCAGCAGTACCCCCTGGACAGGGCTTAGTTACGAGCAGTACTTC. It codes for CASSTPWTGLSYEQYF. Complete variable domain (other parts from reference TRBV28 and TRBJ2-7): DVKVTQSSRYLVKRTGEKVFLECVQDMDHENMFWYRQDPGLGLRLIYFSYDVKMKEKGDIPEGYSVSREKKERFSLILESASTNQTSMYLCASSTPWTGLSYEQYFGPGTRLTVT.

V and J are TRBV4-2 and TRBJ1-1; D gene uncertain. Germline V lookup: CDR1 LGHNA, CDR2 YNFKEQ. The ends were cut back, 1 base at V and 0 bases at J, with 9 bases in the middle. The CDR3 is 15 amino acids. In DNA, the CDR3 is TGTGCCAGCAGCCAAGGGGTGGACTTGAACACTGAAGCTTTCTTT. It specifies CASSQGVDLNTEAFF.

The chain recombines TRBV27 with TRBJ2-2; the D is unclear. Germline V lookup: CDR1 MNHEY, CDR2 SMNVEV (reference sequence). The V end lost 8 bases, the J end lost 2 bases, and 6 bases lay between the germline ends. The length of the CDR3 is 12 residues. In nucleotides, the CDR3 is TGTGCCAGCGGGCCTAACACCGGGGAGCTGTTTTTT. Translating it yields CASGPNTGELFF.

The chain carries TRBV3-1 (or the pseudogene TRBV3-2) and TRBJ1-1, with D perhaps matching TRBD1 (5 bases). Between the trimmed V and J ends, which lost 4 bases and 4 bases, there was a span of 10 bases. This CDR3 has 13 amino acids. Germline V gene sequence: CDR1 LGHDT, CDR2 YNNKEL (reference sequence). The CDR3 is CASSRAGGTEAFF. The CDR3 nucleotides are TGTGCCAGCAGCCGAGCCGGGGGCACTGAAGCTTTCTTT.

The rearrangement uses TRBV5-1 and TRBJ2-7; D call uncertain. The CDR3 runs to 15 residues. The germline gives CDR1 SGHRS, CDR2 YFSETQ. The V end was cut by 0 bases, the J end by 4 bases, with 14 bases between. The CDR3 loop is CASSLAGTVSYEQYF. In DNA, the CDR3 is TGCGCCAGCAGCTTGGCAGGAACTGTCTCTTACGAGCAGTACTTC.

The CDR3 spells CASSFDRGFYEQYF. CDR3 sequence (DNA): TGTGCCAGCAGTTTTGACAGGGGGTTCTACGAGCAGTACTTC. The chain employs TRBV28 and TRBJ2-7; 9 bases line up with TRBD1. The CDR3 contains 14 residues. Looked up from germline, CDR1 is MDHEN and CDR2 is SYDVKM. Trimming at V came to 3 bases and at J to 3 bases, leaving 3 bases not matched to a gene. Supplemented by reference TRBV28 and TRBJ2-7, the full variable domain reads DVKVTQSSRYLVKRTGEKVFLECVQDMDHENMFWYRQDPGLGLRLIYFSYDVKMKEKGDIPEGYSVSREKKERFSLILESASTNQTSMYLCASSFDRGFYEQYFGPGTRLTVT.

This clone was detected once. J is TRBJ1-1 and V is TRBV2; 10 bases align to TRBD1. Germline CDR1 is SNHLY and CDR2 is FYNNEI. This CDR3 has 14 amino acids. J gave up 0 bases and V 8 bases, and 3 bases lay outside the gene matches. DNA for the CDR3: TGTGCCAGCCGGACAGGGGGGCTGAACACTGAAGCTTTCTTT. Translated, it gives CASRTGGLNTEAFF.